These 3 T cell receptor beta chains came from one sample sequenced in a study of cytomegalovirus exposure and HLA in healthy donors. Amplification used 60 Vbeta primers and 13 Jbeta primers. Clones were read by immunoSEQ multiplex PCR, and TCRdb kept only the in-frame ones, dropping some. In the table there are more than 150,000 clones, roughly 80% of which are singletons. The sequenced material came from PBMCs. Every receptor here comes from a man in his fifties or sixties in good health and CMV-seropositive.

The chain uses TRBV27 and TRBJ2-2; D is unclear. This CDR3 has 13 amino acids. V was trimmed by 4 bases and J by 1 base, leaving 4 bases between them. Germline-derived CDR1 and CDR2 are MNHEY and SMNVEV (reference sequence). Written as DNA, the CDR3 is TGTGCCAGCAGTTCCAGGAACACCGGGGAGCTGTTTTTT. Translation: CASSSRNTGELFF.

The rearrangement links TRBV28 to TRBJ1-5, with D uncertain. CDR3 length: 14 amino acids. The germline V gene has CDR1 MDHEN and CDR2 SYDVKM. Trimming left V 4 bases short and J 0 bases short, with 7 bases between. CDR3 DNA sequence: TGTGCCAGCAGTTCCCGGTATAGCAATCAGCCCCAGCATTTT. Translation gives CASSSRYSNQPQHF. The full variable domain, its missing parts supplied by reference TRBV28 and TRBJ1-5, is DVKVTQSSRYLVKRTGEKVFLECVQDMDHENMFWYRQDPGLGLRLIYFSYDVKMKEKGDIPEGYSVSREKKERFSLILESASTNQTSMYLCASSSRYSNQPQHFGDGTRLSIL.

The chain recombines TRBV4-1 with TRBJ2-1, with D perhaps TRBD1 (5 bases). Per germline, CDR1 MGHRA and CDR2 YSYEKL. V was trimmed by 0 bases and J by 0 bases, leaving 12 bases between them. This CDR3 comprises 17 residues. CDR3 protein: CASSQDSTRASYNEQFF. CDR3 sequence (DNA): TGCGCCAGCAGCCAAGATTCCACCAGGGCCTCCTACAATGAGCAGTTCTTC.